Given below is one T cell receptor beta chain in context. Its antigen is unknown. V was cut by 3 bases and J by 8 bases, with 14 bases left in between. Per the germline V gene, CDR1 is SEHNR and CDR2 is FQNEAQ (reference sequence). This CDR3 has 14 residues. These data belong to a study of beta chain features in type 1 diabetes. Stem cell-like memory, regulatory, central memory and naive CD4+ cells were sorted via CD45RO/CCR7/CD25/CD127/CD95/CD27. Study observations and caveats: Diminished insertions and augmented deletions at VDJ junctions characterized type 1 diabetes patients.

Isolated RNA was reverse transcribed in full, so expressed TCRB transcripts were sequenced. Only in-frame clones appear in the TCRdb table, and some are missing; sequencing was by immunoSEQ multiplex PCR. Of 65,000 to 100,000 clones detected, about 32% appear once; the ten largest clones hold over 0.4%. Sequencing was carried out using stem cell memory CD4+ T cells from blood. The V and J genes are TRBV7-9 and TRBJ2-1; the D gene is possibly TRBD1 (5 bases). This TCR was recovered from a woman younger than 35 in good health. DNA of the CDR3: TGTGCCAGCAGCTTCGCCCCAGGGTGGGATGAGCAGTTCTTC. The encoded protein is CASSFAPGWDEQFF. The full variable domain, its missing parts supplied by reference TRBV7-9 and TRBJ2-1, is DTGVSQNPRHKITKRGQNVTFRCDPISEHNRLYWYRQTLGQGPEFLTYFQNEAQLEKSRLLSDRFSAERPKGSFSTLEIQRTEQGDSAMYLCASSFAPGWDEQFFGPGTRLTVL.